This T cell receptor (beta chain) was observed in a study of shared clonotypes between healthy human individuals. Turning to the study itself: Three CD4 naive, three CD4 memory, two CD8 naive and one CD8 memory plate were used per donor. Study-wide points: Tissues were not sampled, only blood, and their repertoires likely differ. Clonotype sharing across a handful of donors was observed for 5% to 6.5% of naive CD4 clonotypes.

This CDR3 spans 13 amino acids. The germline V gene has CDR1 MNHEY and CDR2 SMNVEV (reference sequence). The germline V and J ends were trimmed by 5 bases and 3 bases, with 8 bases remaining between them. Deep-level settings were used for running the assay. Method: immunoSEQ multiplex PCR; TCRdb's copy keeps in-frame clones and lacks some. The sample has 2,500,000 or so clones, approximately 94% seen once; the top ten hold 0.36%. As concerns this clone: Its target is not known.

This sequence joins TRBV27 and TRBJ1-3; the D is unclear. Sequencing input: naive CD4+ T cells from PBMCs. Subset of the sample: CD45RA+ positively selected. This TCR was recovered from a young man in good health. Some clones in this sample may be carry-over from other donors' samples. The CDR3 reads CASSLWGGNTIYF. The CDR3 coding sequence is TGTGCCAGCAGTCTCTGGGGTGGAAACACCATATATTTT.